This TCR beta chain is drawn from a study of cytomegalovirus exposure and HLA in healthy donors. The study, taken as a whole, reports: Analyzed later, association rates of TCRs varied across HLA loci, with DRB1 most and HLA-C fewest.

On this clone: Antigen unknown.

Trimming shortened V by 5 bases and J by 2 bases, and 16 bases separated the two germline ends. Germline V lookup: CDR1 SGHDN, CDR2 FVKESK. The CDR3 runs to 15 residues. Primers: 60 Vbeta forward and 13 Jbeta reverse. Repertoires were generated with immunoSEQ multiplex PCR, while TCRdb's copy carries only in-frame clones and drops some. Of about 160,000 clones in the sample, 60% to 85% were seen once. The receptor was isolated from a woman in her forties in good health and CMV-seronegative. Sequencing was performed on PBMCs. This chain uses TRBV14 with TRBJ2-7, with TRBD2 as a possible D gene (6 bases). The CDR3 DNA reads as TGTGCCAGCAGCTATGGTTTGGGGGGTCCCTACGAGCAGTACTTC. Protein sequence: CASSYGLGGPYEQYF.